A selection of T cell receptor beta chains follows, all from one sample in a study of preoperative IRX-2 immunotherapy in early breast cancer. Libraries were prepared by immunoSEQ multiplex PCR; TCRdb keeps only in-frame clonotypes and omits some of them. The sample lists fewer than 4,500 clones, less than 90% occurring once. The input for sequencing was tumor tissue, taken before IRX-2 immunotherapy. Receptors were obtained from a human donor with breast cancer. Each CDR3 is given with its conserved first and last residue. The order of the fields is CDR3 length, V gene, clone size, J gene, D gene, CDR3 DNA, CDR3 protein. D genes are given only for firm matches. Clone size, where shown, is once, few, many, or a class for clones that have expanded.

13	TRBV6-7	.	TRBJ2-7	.	TGTGCCAGCAGTTCTCGACAGTCCTACGAGCAGTACTTC	CASSSRQSYEQYF
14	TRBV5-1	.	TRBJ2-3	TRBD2	TGCGCCAGCAGCTTCGCGGGGGACTTGAATACGCAGTATTTT	CASSFAGDLNTQYF
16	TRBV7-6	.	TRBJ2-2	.	TGTGCCAGCAGCTTAGCCGAAGTAGGGAACACCGGGGAGCTGTTTTTT	CASSLAEVGNTGELFF
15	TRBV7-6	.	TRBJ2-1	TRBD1	TGTGCCAGCAGCTCTGGGGGGACAGGGGACAATGAGCAGTTCTTC	CASSSGGTGDNEQFF
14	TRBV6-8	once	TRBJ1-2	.	TGTGCCAGCAGTTACGGGTACAGGGAGGCTGGCTACACCTTC	CASSYGYREAGYTF
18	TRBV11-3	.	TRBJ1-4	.	TGTGCCAGCAGCTTAGAAGTAACTCCCGCAGCCCTTAATGAAAAACTGTTTTTT	CASSLEVTPAALNEKLFF
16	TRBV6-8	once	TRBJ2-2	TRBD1	TGTGCCAGCAGTCCCGGACAGGGGCTCCGTTACGGGGAGCTGTTTTTT	CASSPGQGLRYGELFF
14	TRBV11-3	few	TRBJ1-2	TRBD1	TGTGCCAGCAGCTTAGAGAGGACAGGGTATGGCTACACCTTC	CASSLERTGYGYTF
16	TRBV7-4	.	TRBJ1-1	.	TGTGCCAGCAGCGCGACAGAATCCCCTTGGAACACTGAAGCTTTCTTT	CASSATESPWNTEAFF
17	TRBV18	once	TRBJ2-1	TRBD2	TGTGCCAGCTCGACGCGGACTAGCGTGAGCTCCTACAATGAGCAGTTCTTC	CASSTRTSVSSYNEQFF
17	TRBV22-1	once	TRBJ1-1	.	TGTGCCAGCAGTCTGAACCCCCCCAGGCTCATGAACACTGAAGCTTTCTTT	CASSLNPPRLMNTEAFF
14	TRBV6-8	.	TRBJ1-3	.	TGTGCCATCAGAAAACAGGGTCGAGATGACACCATATATTTT	CAIRKQGRDDTIYF
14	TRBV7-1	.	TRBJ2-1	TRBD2	TGTGCCAGCAGATTAGCGGGAGGGCGCGGGGAGCAGTTCTTC	CASRLAGGRGEQFF
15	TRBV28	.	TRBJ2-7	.	TGTGCCAGCACCCCCCCCCACAGGAGCTCCTACGAGCAGTACTTC	CASTPPHRSSYEQYF
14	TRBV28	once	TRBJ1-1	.	TGTGCCAGCTCACGGCGCAGGAGGAGCACTGAAGCTTTCTTT	CASSRRRRSTEAFF
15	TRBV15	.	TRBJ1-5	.	TGTGCCACCAGCAGAGGGTGGCAGTCCAATCAGCCCCAGCATTTT	CATSRGWQSNQPQHF
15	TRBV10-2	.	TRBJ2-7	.	TGCGCCAGCAAAATGGGACCGCTGCCGTCCTACGAGCAGTACTTC	CASKMGPLPSYEQYF
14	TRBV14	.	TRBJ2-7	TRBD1	TGTGCCAGCAGGAGGACAGGGGATCGTTACGAGCAGTACTTC	CASRRTGDRYEQYF
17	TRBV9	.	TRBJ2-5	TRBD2	TGTGCCAGCAGTTTCGAAGCGGGAGAGTTGGACCAAGAGACCCAGTACTTC	CASSFEAGELDQETQYF
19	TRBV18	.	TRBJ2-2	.	TGTGCCAGCTCACCGTCCAAGGGTTGGGGGTTTCAACACACCGGGGAGCTGTTTTTT	CASSPSKGWGFQHTGELFF
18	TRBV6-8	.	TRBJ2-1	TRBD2	TGTGCCAGCAGTGACCTTCGGGCTAGCGGGGGCTCCTACAATGAGCAGTTCTTC	CASSDLRASGGSYNEQFF
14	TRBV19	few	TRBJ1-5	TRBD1	TGTGCCAGCCGGGACAGAAGGGCCAATCAGCCCCAGCATTTT	CASRDRRANQPQHF
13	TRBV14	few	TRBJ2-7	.	TGTGCCAGCAGCCAAGGGGGAAATTACGAGCAGTACTTC	CASSQGGNYEQYF
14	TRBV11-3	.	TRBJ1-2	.	TGTGCCAGCAGCTTGGACCCCGGTAGTGGTGGCTACACCTTC	CASSLDPGSGGYTF
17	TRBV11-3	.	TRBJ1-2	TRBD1	TGTGCCAGCAGCCTGGACAGGTCTAGGTCGGCTTCTCTCGGCTACACCTTC	CASSLDRSRSASLGYTF
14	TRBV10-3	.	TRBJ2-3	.	TGTGCCATCAGTGAGAATGCGGGCACAGATACGCAGTATTTT	CAISENAGTDTQYF
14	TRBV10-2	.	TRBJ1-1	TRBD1	TGCGCCAGCAGACAGGGGGCAATGAACACTGAAGCTTTCTTT	CASRQGAMNTEAFF
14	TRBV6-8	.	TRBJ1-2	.	TGTGCCAGCAGAACCCCTGGGGGCCCCAAAGGCTACACCTTC	CASRTPGGPKGYTF
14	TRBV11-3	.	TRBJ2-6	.	TGTGCCAGCAGCTCGAGCTCTGGGGCCAACGTCCTGACTTTC	CASSSSSGANVLTF
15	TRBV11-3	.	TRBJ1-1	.	TGTGCCAGCAGCTCCAGGGTCACTTGGAACACTGAAGCTTTCTTT	CASSSRVTWNTEAFF
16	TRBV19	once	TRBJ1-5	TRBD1	TGTGCCAGTAGCACTTCAGCGACAGGGGGCAGTGGGCCCCAGCATTTT	CASSTSATGGSGPQHF
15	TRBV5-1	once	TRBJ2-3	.	TGCGCCAGCAGCTTGGTCGGCGGACTCACAGATACGCAGTATTTT	CASSLVGGLTDTQYF
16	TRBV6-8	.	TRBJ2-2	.	TGTGCCAGCAGTTACTCCTGGACTTCCATGAGCGGGGAGCTGTTTTTT	CASSYSWTSMSGELFF
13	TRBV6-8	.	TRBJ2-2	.	TGTGCCAGCAGTACAGGGTTCACCGGGGAGCTGTTTTTT	CASSTGFTGELFF
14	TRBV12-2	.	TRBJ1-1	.	TGTGCCACCATGGTTCGGTCAGGGGTTACTGAAGCTTTCTTT	CATMVRSGVTEAFF
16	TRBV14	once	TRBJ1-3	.	TGTGCCAGCAGCCCCAGCTTGCCGTCCTCTGGAAACACCATATATTTT	CASSPSLPSSGNTIYF
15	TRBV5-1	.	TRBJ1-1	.	TGCGCCAGCAGCTTCGGGATTGGGGCCGTCACTGAAGCTTTCTTT	CASSFGIGAVTEAFF
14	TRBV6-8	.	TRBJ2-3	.	TGTGCCAGCAGTGATCCGCCAGGGCCCCCTACGCAGTATTTT	CASSDPPGPPTQYF
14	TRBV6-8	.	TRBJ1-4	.	TGTGCCAGCAGTTACGGTGGGTCTAATGAAAAACTGTTTTTT	CASSYGGSNEKLFF
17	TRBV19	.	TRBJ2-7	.	TGTGCCAGTAGTGGGGGGACAGCTGGTTTCGGTGGTCACGAGCAGTACTTC	CASSGGTAGFGGHEQYF
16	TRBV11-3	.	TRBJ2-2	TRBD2	TGTGCCAGCAGCTCACTAGCGGGAGTGAACACCGGGGAGCTGTTTTTT	CASSSLAGVNTGELFF
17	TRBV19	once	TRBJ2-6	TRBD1	TGTGCCAGTAGTACGAGCCGGGACAGGACTGGGGCCAACGTCCTGACTTTC	CASSTSRDRTGANVLTF
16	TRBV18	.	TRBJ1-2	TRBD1	TGTGCCAGCTCACCTTATCAGACAGGGGGCGGCTATGGCTACACCTTC	CASSPYQTGGGYGYTF
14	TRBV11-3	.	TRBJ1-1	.	TGTGCCAGCAGCCAGAGGGGGGTCAACACTGAAGCTTTCTTT	CASSQRGVNTEAFF
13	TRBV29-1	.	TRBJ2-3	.	TGCAGCGTTGTTCCCAGGGCGACAGATACGCAGTATTTT	CSVVPRATDTQYF
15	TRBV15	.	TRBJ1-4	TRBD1	TGTGCCACCAGCAGAGGACAGGGGGCTCTTGAAAAACTGTTTTTT	CATSRGQGALEKLFF
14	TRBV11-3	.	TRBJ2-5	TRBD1	TGTGCCAGCAGCCACAACAGGGGAAAAGAGACCCAGTACTTC	CASSHNRGKETQYF
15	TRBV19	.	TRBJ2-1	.	TGTGCCAGTAGTATACAACGATTCTCCTACAATGAGCAGTTCTTC	CASSIQRFSYNEQFF
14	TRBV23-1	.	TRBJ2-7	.	TGCGCCAGCAGCCTAACAGCTAGAGCCAGCGAGCAGTACTTC	CASSLTARASEQYF
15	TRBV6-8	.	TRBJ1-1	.	TGTGCCAGCAGTCCTCGAACCGGGTCGAACACTGAAGCTTTCTTT	CASSPRTGSNTEAFF
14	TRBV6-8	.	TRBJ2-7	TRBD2	TGTGCCATCAGTGCGACCGGACTAGGCGGCGAGCAGTACTTC	CAISATGLGGEQYF
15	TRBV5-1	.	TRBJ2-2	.	TGCGCCAGCAGCTTGGATGGGCAGGACGGCGGGGAGCTGTTTTTT	CASSLDGQDGGELFF
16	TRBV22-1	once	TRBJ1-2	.	TGTGCCAGCAGTTTAGGGGACAGGAAATCGGCGAGAGGCTACACCTTC	CASSLGDRKSARGYTF
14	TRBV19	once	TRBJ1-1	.	TGTGCCACCAGACGGGAAGCCATGAACACTGAAGCTTTCTTT	CATRREAMNTEAFF
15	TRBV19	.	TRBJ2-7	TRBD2	TGTGCCAGTAGTCCCCAGCGGGGCGGAGTCTACGAGCAGTACTTC	CASSPQRGGVYEQYF
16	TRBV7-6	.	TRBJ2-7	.	TGTGCCAGCCTGCCCTCGTGGATAGTCTATTCCTACGAGCAGTACTTC	CASLPSWIVYSYEQYF
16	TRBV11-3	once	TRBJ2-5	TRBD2	TGTGCCAGCAGCTTAGATACTAGCGGACTACAAGAGACCCAGTACTTC	CASSLDTSGLQETQYF
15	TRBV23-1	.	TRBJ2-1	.	TGCGCCAGCAGCCAGTTCAGCGGAAGCTACAATGAGCAGTTCTTC	CASSQFSGSYNEQFF
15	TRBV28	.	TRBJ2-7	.	TGTGCCAGCAAATCCCCCGGCAGGGGAGCCTACGAGCAGTACTTC	CASKSPGRGAYEQYF
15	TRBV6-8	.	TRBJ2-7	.	TGTGCCATCCGGGAGAGCGGACCGGATACCTACGAGCAGTACTTC	CAIRESGPDTYEQYF